This T cell receptor beta chain comes out of a study of T-cell reconstitution after alpha-beta-depleted transplantation in children. V was trimmed by 6 bases and J by 7 bases, leaving 10 bases between them. This CDR3 contains 13 residues. Preparation of the TCRbeta library was carried out with unique molecular identifiers. TCRdb itself ran the PCR reads through MiXCR, one entry per CDR3 protein. This sample has about 540,000 distinct CDR3 sequences; about 17% occur once, and the top ten carry 3.3%. The receptor was derived from a human donor who donated a stem cell graft to a child with acute lymphoblastic leukemia. The chain employs TRBV12-3 or TRBV12-4 and TRBJ1-6; D gene ambiguous. The material was PBMCs from the stem cell graft donor, obtained from the stem cell graft. In DNA form, the CDR3 reads TGTGCCAGCAGGCTGGACGGGAATTCACCCCTCCACTTT. Its translation is CASRLDGNSPLHF.